Listed here are 32 T cell receptor beta chains from one sample, sequenced in a study of post-analysis software for immune sequencing data. Unique molecular identifiers were present in the TCR beta cDNA libraries. TCRdb processed the PCR reads anew with MiXCR; each CDR3 protein has one entry. In the table there are about 770,000 distinct CDR3 sequences, approximately 44% of which are singletons. Study-wide findings and caveats: TRBV segments more frequent in patients than in controls numbered roughly 5 and included TRBV5-6, TRBV5-1 and TRBV20-1.

These TCRs are of unknown antigen specificity. The sequencing input was blood. These receptors all stem from a girl under 18 with multiple sclerosis.

The genes are TRBV20-1 and TRBJ2-1; 8 bases are a match to TRBD2. J gave up 6 bases and V 6 bases, and 13 bases lay outside the gene matches. CDR1 and CDR2 (germline): DFQATT, SNEGSKA (reference sequence). The length of the CDR3 is 15 residues. The CDR3 loop is CSAKFTSGRVNEQFF. As DNA, the CDR3 is TGCAGTGCAAAATTTACTAGCGGTCGGGTCAATGAGCAGTTCTTC.

The chain joins TRBV2 to TRBJ2-3, with 11 positions matching TRBD2. V trimming: 4 bases; J trimming: 5 bases; junction bases outside the gene matches: 8. Germline V lookup: CDR1 SNHLY, CDR2 FYNNEI. CDR3 length equals 16 residues. The DNA for the CDR3 is TGTGCCAGCAGTGCAGCACTAGCGGGAGCGGTAGATACGCAGTATTTT. As protein: CASSAALAGAVDTQYF.

This clonotype was recorded only once. The chain has TRBV6-1 and TRBJ2-3; no definite D call. V dropped 7 bases and J dropped 2 bases, with 7 bases sitting between them. CDR3 length: 12 amino acids. The germline gives CDR1 MNHNS, CDR2 SASEGT. The CDR3 spells CASKLYTDTQYF. CDR3 DNA sequence: TGTGCCAGCAAACTCTACACAGATACGCAGTATTTT.

The chain is built from TRBV7-9 and TRBJ2-1, with TRBD1 as a possible D gene (5 bases). CDR1 and CDR2 from the germline V gene are SEHNR and FQNEAQ (reference sequence). This CDR3 is 15 amino acids long. V was pared by 2 bases and J by 0 bases, with 8 bases between. For the CDR3, the DNA is TGTGCCAGCAGCTTAATTGGGGCCTCCTACAATGAGCAGTTCTTC. It specifies CASSLIGASYNEQFF.

This clonotype was observed a few times. The chain couples TRBV29-1 to TRBJ1-1; a weak D match, TRBD1 (6 bases). With 6 bases removed from V and 8 bases from J, the gap between germline ends came to 16 bases. The V gene's germline CDR1 is SQVTM and CDR2 ANQGSEA. This CDR3 is 12 amino acids long. The DNA for the CDR3 is TGCAGCGTAGCCACAGGGCCGCGAGAAGCTTTCTTT. Protein product: CSVATGPREAFF.

This chain connects TRBV6-6 to TRBJ2-3, with TRBD2 matching over 14 bases. The junction had 13 bases not matched to a gene; V was cut back by 6 bases and J by 8 bases. CDR1 is MNHNY and CDR2 is SVGAGI in the germline V gene (reference sequence). There are 17 residues in the CDR3. This chain's CDR3 is CASRRRGLAGVAGTQYF. CDR3 nucleotides: TGTGCCAGCAGACGCCGGGGACTAGCGGGAGTTGCAGGTACGCAGTATTTT.

The chain carries TRBV9 and TRBJ2-3, with 12 bases identical to TRBD2. Germline values: CDR1 SGDLS, CDR2 YYNGEE. With 0 bases clipped from V and 4 bases from J, the junction kept 3 bases outside the gene matches. The CDR3 has 16 amino acids. In DNA form, the CDR3 reads TGTGCCAGCAGCGTAGGGACTAGCGGGATAGCAGATACGCAGTATTTT. This encodes CASSVGTSGIADTQYF. The complete variable domain, with remaining parts taken from reference TRBV9 and TRBJ2-3, reads DSGVTQTPKHLITATGQRVTLRCSPRSGDLSVYWYQQSLDQGLQFLIQYYNGEERAKGNILERFSAQQFPDLHSELNLSSLELGDSALYFCASSVGTSGIADTQYFGPGTRLTVL.

The chain employs TRBV28 and TRBJ2-3, with 9 nucleotides matching TRBD1. There are 16 residues in the CDR3. Germline CDR1 is MDHEN and CDR2 is SYDVKM. The ends lost 7 bases at V and 1 base at J; junction bases unmatched: 9. The CDR3 nucleotides are TGTGCCAGCACCCCATGGACAGGGGATGGCACAGATACGCAGTATTTT. Translating gives CASTPWTGDGTDTQYF.

This clonotype was counted between two and nine times. The DNA of the CDR3 is TGTGCCAGCAGCTTACAAGCGGGGTCCTACAATGAGCAGTTCTTC. The encoded protein is CASSLQAGSYNEQFF. The V and J genes are TRBV11-2 and TRBJ2-1; TRBD2 matches 7 bases. The CDR3 extends over 15 amino acids. Looked up from germline, CDR1 is SGHAT and CDR2 is FQNNGV. After removal of 2 bases from V and 1 base from J, the junction contained 2 bases not matched to a gene.

There are a few counts of this clonotype. V is TRBV5-1 and J is TRBJ2-2; D unresolved. This CDR3 has 13 residues. The V end lost 4 bases, the J end lost 8 bases, and 12 bases lay between the germline ends. In germline, CDR1 is SGHRS, CDR2 YFSETQ. The DNA for the CDR3 is TGCGCCAGCAGCCAGTCCCCGGGTGGGGAGCTGTTTTTT. Amino acids: CASSQSPGGELFF.

Points on this clonotype: It may be a read error: a sequence one base away is much more abundant. The gene calls are TRBV6-6 and TRBJ2-3; a weak D match, TRBD2 (5 bases). The germline V and J ends were trimmed by 10 bases and 4 bases, with 18 bases remaining between them. Germline CDR1 reads MNHNY; CDR2 reads SVGAGI (reference sequence). This CDR3 region has 14 residues. CDR3 region: CANNLGVFADTQYF. The DNA of the CDR3 is TGTGCCAACAATCTGGGAGTGTTCGCAGATACGCAGTATTTT.

The rearrangement joins TRBV7-8 to TRBJ2-1; 8 bases fit TRBD1. CDR1 is SGHVS, CDR2 FQNEAQ, per germline. The V gene end was trimmed by 5 bases and the J gene end by 7 bases; junction bases not matched to a gene: 13. CDR3 size: 16 residues. The CDR3 DNA is TGTGCCAGCAGCCCGAACCAGGGGGCTTCTGAAAATGAGCAGTTCTTC. As protein: CASSPNQGASENEQFF.

This clonotype was seen a handful of times. The chain has TRBV29-1 and TRBJ2-1; maybe TRBD1 (6 bases). V was shortened by 2 bases and J by 1 base, with 9 bases between the two germline ends. CDR1 SQVTM and CDR2 ANQGSEA come from the germline V gene. The CDR3 contains 14 residues. CDR3 sequence (DNA): TGCAGCGTTGAACCCGGGACATCCTACAATGAGCAGTTCTTC. As protein: CSVEPGTSYNEQFF.

This clonotype has a handful of counts. J is TRBJ2-7 and V is TRBV20-1; D is possibly TRBD2 (6 bases). Germline CDR1 is DFQATT and CDR2 is SNEGSKA (reference sequence). The ends were cut back, 0 bases at V and 8 bases at J, with 20 bases in the middle. This CDR3 has 15 residues. CDR3: CSARDQRRAEGQQYF. In DNA form, the CDR3 reads TGCAGTGCTAGAGATCAGCGGAGGGCCGAGGGTCAGCAGTACTTC.

This chain links TRBV28 with TRBJ2-7, with unresolved D. The germline V and J ends were trimmed by 8 bases and 4 bases, with 24 bases remaining between them. The CDR3 spans 16 residues. Germline-derived CDR1 and CDR2 are MDHEN and SYDVKM. The CDR3 protein is CASYPLLGGPMYEQYF. The CDR3 region has the DNA TGTGCCAGCTACCCTCTGCTTGGCGGTCCCATGTACGAGCAGTACTTC. The full variable domain, rest sourced from reference TRBV28 and TRBJ2-7, is DVKVTQSSRYLVKRTGEKVFLECVQDMDHENMFWYRQDPGLGLRLIYFSYDVKMKEKGDIPEGYSVSREKKERFSLILESASTNQTSMYLCASYPLLGGPMYEQYFGPGTRLTVT.

This chain links TRBV7-2 with TRBJ1-2, with 8 bases matching TRBD1. The CDR3 is 13 amino acids. After removal of 5 bases from V and 5 bases from J, the junction contained 4 bases not matched to a gene. Germline V lookup: CDR1 SGHTA, CDR2 FQGNSA. This chain's CDR3 is CASSAQGAYGYTF. Written as DNA, the CDR3 is TGTGCCAGCAGCGCCCAGGGGGCGTATGGCTACACCTTC.

This clonotype was found many times. This chain connects TRBV6-1 to TRBJ2-7; D is unclear. V dropped 0 bases and J dropped 4 bases, with 4 bases sitting between them. The CDR3 length is 12 residues. Germline V gene data show CDR1 as MNHNS and CDR2 as SASEGT. CDR3 amino acids: CASSEANYEQYF. In nucleotides, the CDR3 is TGTGCCAGCAGTGAAGCGAATTACGAGCAGTACTTC.

This chain uses TRBV7-6 with TRBJ2-5, with TRBD1 as a possible D gene (6 bases). The germline V and J ends were trimmed by 6 bases and 11 bases, with 25 bases remaining between them. Germline CDR1 is SGHVS and CDR2 is FNYEAQ. The CDR3 extends over 15 amino acids. CDR3 amino acids: CASSSGQFPGNEQYF. CDR3 sequence (DNA): TGTGCCAGCAGTTCAGGACAGTTCCCCGGGAATGAGCAGTACTTC.

The count of this clonotype is one. The rearrangement links TRBV20-1 to TRBJ2-4; 9 bases agree with TRBD1. The CDR3 sequence is 14 residues long. The ends lost 1 base at V and 5 bases at J; junction bases unmatched: 3. Germline loops: CDR1 DFQATT, CDR2 SNEGSKA (reference sequence). CDR3 sequence reads: CSARGRDRENIQYF. DNA for the CDR3: TGCAGTGCTAGAGGCCGGGACAGGGAAAACATTCAGTACTTC.

V gene TRBV12-3 or TRBV12-4 combines with J gene TRBJ2-6; maybe TRBD2 (5 bases). Trimming left V 6 bases short and J 0 bases short, with 6 bases between. CDR3 length: 14 residues. For the CDR3, the DNA is TGTGCCAGCAGGGCGGGCTCTGGGGCCAACGTCCTGACTTTC. This sequence encodes CASRAGSGANVLTF.

Comment on this clonotype: One end of the junction fails to match germline, which may point to a read error. The chain employs TRBV2 and TRBJ2-1; D not certain. The CDR3 has 12 amino acids. The germline CDR1 and CDR2 sequences are SNHLY and FYNNEI. The chain's CDR3 is CASQNTNNGQFF. The CDR3 nucleotides are TGTGCCAGCCAGAATACCAACAATGGGCAGTTCTTC.

This clonotype was recorded a few times. This chain links TRBV4-1 with TRBJ2-5; 7 positions agree with TRBD2. This CDR3 region has 17 residues. The trim removed 0 bases at V and 0 bases at J, leaving 7 bases unmatched. Germline values: CDR1 MGHRA, CDR2 YSYEKL. CDR3 region: CASSQETLAVNQETQYF. CDR3 coding DNA: TGCGCCAGCAGCCAAGAGACCCTAGCGGTAAACCAAGAGACCCAGTACTTC.

The chain has TRBV27 and TRBJ1-5; D remains unclear. Between the trimmed V and J ends, which lost 7 bases and 1 base, there was a span of 11 bases. This CDR3 region has 14 residues. CDR1 MNHEY and CDR2 SMNVEV come from the germline V gene (reference sequence). The CDR3 sequence is CASKDPSSNQPQHF. In DNA, the CDR3 is TGTGCCAGCAAAGACCCCTCCAGCAATCAGCCCCAGCATTTT.

V is TRBV20-1 and J is TRBJ2-7; TRBD1 matches at 7 bases. V lost 4 bases, J lost 4 bases, and 10 bases stayed unmatched. Germline V gene sequence: CDR1 DFQATT, CDR2 SNEGSKA (reference sequence). The CDR3 loop spans 14 amino acids. CDR3 sequence reads: CSATRTGRGYEQYF. As DNA, the CDR3 is TGCAGTGCTACCCGGACAGGCCGAGGGTACGAGCAGTACTTC.

This clonotype has just a few counts. The chain carries TRBV9 and TRBJ2-1; TRBD2 matches at 13 bases. Germline CDR1 and CDR2: SGDLS and YYNGEE. V dropped 0 bases and J dropped 10; count of bases not matched to a gene: 4. This CDR3 region has 15 residues. Here the CDR3 reads CASSVGGLAGWEQFF. The CDR3 DNA follows: TGTGCCAGCAGCGTAGGGGGACTAGCGGGATGGGAGCAGTTCTTC.

This clonotype has at least ten counts. The CDR3 is CATSDRGYEQYF. The CDR3 DNA sequence: TGTGCCACCAGTGATAGGGGGTACGAGCAGTACTTC. The chain is built from TRBV24-1 and TRBJ2-7; TRBD1 might be the D (6 bases). V was cut by 3 bases and J by 4 bases, with 6 bases left in between. Germline V CDR1 and CDR2: KGHDR, SFDVKD. The CDR3 length is 12 residues.

This clonotype was observed a handful of times. The chain joins TRBV5-5 to TRBJ2-1, with a tentative D call TRBD1 (5 bases). V was cut by 4 bases and J by 1 base, with 18 bases left in between. This CDR3 has 17 residues. CDR1 SGHKS and CDR2 YYEKEE come from the germline V gene (reference sequence). CDR3 in amino acids: CASSASWAGLSYNEQFF. The CDR3 region has the DNA TGTGCCAGCAGCGCCAGTTGGGCAGGGTTGTCCTACAATGAGCAGTTCTTC.

This chain uses TRBV10-3 with TRBJ2-7; 7 bases fit TRBD2. This CDR3 has 15 amino acids. J was trimmed by 2 bases and V by 0 bases; bases with no gene match: 4. From germline, CDR1 is ENHRY and CDR2 SYGVKD. The CDR3: CAISESTGTTYEQYF. The DNA for the CDR3 is TGTGCCATCAGTGAGTCTACCGGGACTACCTACGAGCAGTACTTC.

A word on this clonotype: One junction end disagrees with the germline gene, perhaps due to a read error. The chain is built from TRBV29-1 and TRBJ2-1; 8 bases are shared with TRBD2. This CDR3 is 12 amino acids long. The V gene's germline CDR1 is SQVTM and CDR2 ANQGSEA. The CDR3 spells CSVGIAGSYQFF. The CDR3 nucleotides are TGCAGCGTTGGAATAGCGGGGTCTTACCAGTTTTTC.

This clonotype occurred a few times. The V gene is TRBV6-5, the J gene TRBJ2-7; 8 nucleotides line up with TRBD1. Germline assignment: CDR1 MNHEY and CDR2 SVGAGI. The CDR3 covers 14 residues. V shed 5 bases, J shed 4 bases, and the junction held 7 bases outside the gene matches. CDR3 sequence (DNA): TGTGCCAGCAGTCCAACAGGGGGAATATACGAGCAGTACTTC. This sequence encodes CASSPTGGIYEQYF.

This clonotype was seen a handful of times. This rearrangement joins TRBV12-3 or TRBV12-4 to TRBJ1-5; D call uncertain. CDR3 length equals 14 residues. The V gene lost 2 bases and the J gene lost 2 bases, with 7 bases spanning the gap. The CDR3 sequence: CASSLRRGNQPQHF. The CDR3 nucleotides are TGTGCCAGCAGTTTACGTCGGGGCAATCAGCCCCAGCATTTT.

CDR3 coding DNA: TGCAGTGCTCATCCGGCGGGACAGGGGAGAGAGACCCAGTACTTC. Protein sequence: CSAHPAGQGRETQYF. The chain has TRBV20-1 and TRBJ2-5; 10 bases line up with TRBD1. Germline V CDR1 and CDR2: DFQATT, SNEGSKA (reference sequence). V shed 5 bases and J 4 bases; nucleotides not matched to a gene: 10. CDR3 length equals 15 residues.